A selection of T cell receptor beta chains follows, all from one sample in a study of CD8 T cells in Susac syndrome. MiXCR, applied by TCRdb to the immunoSEQ multiplex PCR reads, yields one record per CDR3 protein. The data show more than 150,000 distinct CDR3 sequences, with approximately 94% seen just once and 0.21% held by the top ten. Sequencing was done on a sample of CD8+ T cells from PBMCs. These receptor sequences come from a human donor with multiple sclerosis. The CDR3 runs from the conserved cysteine through the conserved F or W. The D gene is left open where the match is weak. The listing skips clone size in some rows; elsewhere it reads once, few, many or a size class.

d_gene: NA
j_gene: TRBJ1-5
abundance: NA
v_gene: TRBV7-2
CDR3nt: TGTGCCAGCAGCTTCACAGGGTACGGCAATCAGCCCCAGCATTTT
CDR3aa: CASSFTGYGNQPQHF

d_gene: TRBD2
j_gene: TRBJ2-1
abundance: NA
v_gene: TRBV3-1
CDR3nt: TGTGCCAGCAGCCAAGATTGGTCGGGGGGGATCGATGAGCAGTTCTTC
CDR3aa: CASSQDWSGGIDEQFF

d_gene: NA
j_gene: TRBJ2-1
abundance: once
v_gene: TRBV29-1
CDR3nt: TGCAGCGTTGATTCACCGTACAATGAGCAGTTCTTC
CDR3aa: CSVDSPYNEQFF

d_gene: NA
j_gene: TRBJ2-1
abundance: NA
v_gene: TRBV10-3
CDR3nt: TGTGCCATCAGGGACCACCCAATCTCCTACAATGAGCAGTTCTTC
CDR3aa: CAIRDHPISYNEQFF

d_gene: NA
j_gene: TRBJ2-1
abundance: NA
v_gene: TRBV20-1
CDR3nt: TGCAGTGCTAGAGCTCCGGGACGGGATGAGCAGTTCTTC
CDR3aa: CSARAPGRDEQFF

d_gene: NA
j_gene: TRBJ2-5
abundance: NA
v_gene: TRBV7-9
CDR3nt: TGTGCCAGCAGCTCCTCCCGACAGTACCAAGAGACCCAGTACTTC
CDR3aa: CASSSSRQYQETQYF

d_gene: NA
j_gene: TRBJ2-1
abundance: NA
v_gene: TRBV7-9
CDR3nt: TGTGCCAGCAGCTCTGACCGAACTGGGCAGTTCTTC
CDR3aa: CASSSDRTGQFF

d_gene: TRBD1
j_gene: TRBJ1-1
abundance: NA
v_gene: TRBV25-1
CDR3nt: TGTGCCAGCAGTTGGGGGACAGGGAACTCAGAAGCTTTCTTT
CDR3aa: CASSWGTGNSEAFF

d_gene: NA
j_gene: TRBJ1-2
abundance: NA
v_gene: TRBV9
CDR3nt: TGTGCCAGCAGCTCAGGGGAGAGATTCGGCTACACCTTC
CDR3aa: CASSSGERFGYTF

d_gene: TRBD1
j_gene: TRBJ2-5
abundance: NA
v_gene: TRBV29-1
CDR3nt: TGCAGCGTTGAAGACAGGGGGCGTCGGAAGACCCAGTACTTC
CDR3aa: CSVEDRGRRKTQYF

d_gene: TRBD2
j_gene: TRBJ2-5
abundance: NA
v_gene: TRBV13
CDR3nt: TGTGCCAGCAGCGAAGGACTAGCGGGAGAGACCCAGTACTTC
CDR3aa: CASSEGLAGETQYF

d_gene: NA
j_gene: TRBJ2-5
abundance: NA
v_gene: TRBV21-1
CDR3nt: TGTGCCAGCAGCAAAGGACGGGGGCTTCAAGAGACCCAGTACTTC
CDR3aa: CASSKGRGLQETQYF

d_gene: NA
j_gene: TRBJ2-7
abundance: NA
v_gene: TRBV6-2/TRBV6-3
CDR3nt: TGTGCCAGCAGTTACTCTACTCCGGCCTCCTACGAGCAGTACTTC
CDR3aa: CASSYSTPASYEQYF

d_gene: NA
j_gene: TRBJ1-2
abundance: NA
v_gene: TRBV2
CDR3nt: TGTGCCAGCACCAGAAACCCACAGGGATCCTATGGCTACACCTTC
CDR3aa: CASTRNPQGSYGYTF

d_gene: NA
j_gene: TRBJ2-3
abundance: NA
v_gene: TRBV5-4
CDR3nt: TGTGCCAGCAGCTTGGTTAGAGGGCGCACAGATACGCAGTATTTT
CDR3aa: CASSLVRGRTDTQYF

d_gene: NA
j_gene: TRBJ1-2
abundance: NA
v_gene: TRBV13
CDR3nt: TGTGCCAGCAGCGCAGGTCGGGGGAGCTATGGCTACACCTTC
CDR3aa: CASSAGRGSYGYTF

d_gene: NA
j_gene: TRBJ2-5
abundance: NA
v_gene: TRBV30
CDR3nt: TGTGCCTGGAGTGTATATGGCCAAGAGACCCAGTACTTC
CDR3aa: CAWSVYGQETQYF

d_gene: NA
j_gene: TRBJ1-5
abundance: NA
v_gene: TRBV30
CDR3nt: TGTGCCTGGAGCCAAGGTGAGAATAGCAATCAGCCCCAGCATTTT
CDR3aa: CAWSQGENSNQPQHF

d_gene: NA
j_gene: TRBJ2-7
abundance: NA
v_gene: TRBV27
CDR3nt: TGTGCCAGCACTCCCTCAGGAGGGGTCGTCTCCTACGAGCAGTACTTC
CDR3aa: CASTPSGGVVSYEQYF

d_gene: NA
j_gene: TRBJ2-2
abundance: NA
v_gene: TRBV20-1
CDR3nt: TGCAGTGCTGGGCAGCCAAACACCGGGGAGCTGTTTTTT
CDR3aa: CSAGQPNTGELFF

d_gene: NA
j_gene: TRBJ2-7
abundance: NA
v_gene: TRBV29-1
CDR3nt: TGCAGCGTTGTAGGCTACGAGCAGTACTTC
CDR3aa: CSVVGYEQYF

d_gene: NA
j_gene: TRBJ2-7
abundance: NA
v_gene: TRBV4-2
CDR3nt: TGTGCCAGCAGCCAGTCCTCCGAGCAGTACTTC
CDR3aa: CASSQSSEQYF

d_gene: NA
j_gene: TRBJ1-1
abundance: few
v_gene: TRBV19
CDR3nt: TGTGCCACCCGGGGGGGAGGAAACACTGAAGCTTTCTTT
CDR3aa: CATRGGGNTEAFF

d_gene: NA
j_gene: TRBJ1-1
abundance: NA
v_gene: TRBV30
CDR3nt: TGTGCCTGGAGTGTAGCCGGGTTTAACACTGAAGCTTTCTTT
CDR3aa: CAWSVAGFNTEAFF

d_gene: NA
j_gene: TRBJ1-1
abundance: NA
v_gene: TRBV6-1
CDR3nt: TGTGCCAGCAGTGAAGCTGGGTGGCTCAGGAACACTGAAGCTTTCTTT
CDR3aa: CASSEAGWLRNTEAFF

d_gene: NA
j_gene: TRBJ1-6
abundance: NA
v_gene: TRBV28
CDR3nt: TGTGCCAGCAGCCGTCAAGGACATTCGCTCAATTCACCCCTCCACTTT
CDR3aa: CASSRQGHSLNSPLHF

d_gene: TRBD1
j_gene: TRBJ2-7
abundance: NA
v_gene: TRBV29-1
CDR3nt: TGCAGCGTTGAAGATCCGGGACAGGGTAGGAGAGAGCAGTACTTC
CDR3aa: CSVEDPGQGRREQYF

d_gene: TRBD1
j_gene: TRBJ1-3
abundance: NA
v_gene: TRBV12-5
CDR3nt: TGTGCTAGTGGTTTGGTACCCGGGACAGCTACTGGAAACACCATATATTTT
CDR3aa: CASGLVPGTATGNTIYF

d_gene: NA
j_gene: TRBJ2-3
abundance: NA
v_gene: TRBV2
CDR3nt: TGTGCCAGCAGCGGGGCCCAGAACACAGATACGCAGTATTTT
CDR3aa: CASSGAQNTDTQYF

d_gene: NA
j_gene: TRBJ2-7
abundance: NA
v_gene: TRBV20-1
CDR3nt: TGCAGTGCTAGGGACGACAGACAGGAATACTACGAGCAGTACTTC
CDR3aa: CSARDDRQEYYEQYF

d_gene: NA
j_gene: TRBJ1-4
abundance: NA
v_gene: TRBV3-1
CDR3nt: TGTGCCAGCAGCCAAGGGACAGAAGATAATGAAAAACTGTTTTTT
CDR3aa: CASSQGTEDNEKLFF

d_gene: TRBD2
j_gene: TRBJ2-3
abundance: NA
v_gene: TRBV5-1
CDR3nt: TGCGCCAGCAGCTTAGGCGCAACTAGCGGCGAACGGGATACGCAGTATTTT
CDR3aa: CASSLGATSGERDTQYF

d_gene: NA
j_gene: TRBJ2-1
abundance: NA
v_gene: TRBV30
CDR3nt: TGTGCCTGGAGTGTAGTGGGGTCCTACAATGAGCAGTTCTTC
CDR3aa: CAWSVVGSYNEQFF

d_gene: TRBD2
j_gene: TRBJ2-7
abundance: NA
v_gene: TRBV27
CDR3nt: TGTGCCAGCAGTTCTAGCGGGGGAGGTTCCTACGAGCAGTACTTC
CDR3aa: CASSSSGGGSYEQYF

d_gene: TRBD1
j_gene: TRBJ2-3
abundance: NA
v_gene: TRBV6-1
CDR3nt: TGTGCCAGCAGTGGACACCAGACAGGGTCTGGGCAGTATTTT
CDR3aa: CASSGHQTGSGQYF

d_gene: NA
j_gene: TRBJ1-1
abundance: NA
v_gene: TRBV15
CDR3nt: TGTGCCACCAGCCTCGAGGGGTTCACTGAAGCTTTCTTT
CDR3aa: CATSLEGFTEAFF

d_gene: TRBD2
j_gene: TRBJ2-5
abundance: NA
v_gene: TRBV3-1
CDR3nt: TGTGCCAGCAGCCAGGACCTAGCGGGGTACCAAGAGACCCAGTACTTC
CDR3aa: CASSQDLAGYQETQYF

d_gene: NA
j_gene: TRBJ1-6
abundance: NA
v_gene: TRBV27
CDR3nt: TGTGCCAGCAGTTTTGACCGCCCGTCACTTCTTAATTCACCCCTCCACTTT
CDR3aa: CASSFDRPSLLNSPLHF

d_gene: TRBD1
j_gene: TRBJ2-7
abundance: NA
v_gene: TRBV27
CDR3nt: TGTGCCAGCAGTACCAGGGACAGGGCCTACGAGCAGTACTTC
CDR3aa: CASSTRDRAYEQYF